Included here is one TCR beta chain sequence, with context. The antigen remains undetermined. Sequencing was performed with immunoSEQ multiplex PCR; in TCRdb, only in-frame clones are kept and a portion is missing. The sample holds 70,000 to 85,000 clones, approximately 95% seen once. The record originates from a study of OX40 agonist ivuxolimab in advanced cancers. Background on the study: Allowance was made for prior anti-PD-1, anti-PD-L1 or anti-CTLA-4 therapy, and roughly 40% had some. The study, taken as a whole, reports: Antigen targets of the expanded peripheral T cells went undetermined.

The CDR3 is made up of 14 amino acids. Germline V gene sequence: CDR1 MDHEN, CDR2 SYDVKM. The ends lost 4 bases at V and 3 bases at J; junction bases unmatched: 6. Researchers took blood at baseline, on cycle 4 day 1, and on cycle 7 day 1. The source material was CD4+ or CD8+ T cells sorted from blood, sampled in a trial of the OX40 agonist ivuxolimab. This chain uses TRBV28 with TRBJ2-7; 7 bases agree with TRBD2. The source of this sequence is an adult with an advanced solid tumor such as melanoma, head and neck, liver or kidney cancer. The CDR3 loop reads CASSSREGNYEQYF. DNA for the CDR3: TGTGCCAGCAGTTCCAGGGAGGGTAACTACGAGCAGTACTTC. Full variable domain (remainder filled in from reference TRBV28 and TRBJ2-7): DVKVTQSSRYLVKRTGEKVFLECVQDMDHENMFWYRQDPGLGLRLIYFSYDVKMKEKGDIPEGYSVSREKKERFSLILESASTNQTSMYLCASSSREGNYEQYFGPGTRLTVT.